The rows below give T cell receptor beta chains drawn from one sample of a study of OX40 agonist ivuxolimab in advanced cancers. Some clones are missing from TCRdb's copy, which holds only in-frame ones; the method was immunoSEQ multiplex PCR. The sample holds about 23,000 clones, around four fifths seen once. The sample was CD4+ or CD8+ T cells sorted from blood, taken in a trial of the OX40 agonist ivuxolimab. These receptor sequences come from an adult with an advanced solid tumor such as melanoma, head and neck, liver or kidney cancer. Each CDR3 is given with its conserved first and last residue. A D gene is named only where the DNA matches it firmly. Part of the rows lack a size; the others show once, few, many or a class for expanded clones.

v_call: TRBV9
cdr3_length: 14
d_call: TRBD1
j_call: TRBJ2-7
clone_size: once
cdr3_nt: TGTGCCAGCAGCGCCGGGACAGGTACCTACGAGCAGTACTTC
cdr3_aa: CASSAGTGTYEQYF

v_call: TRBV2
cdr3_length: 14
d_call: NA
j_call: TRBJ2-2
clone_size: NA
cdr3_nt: TGTGCCAGCAGTGTACAGCCAATTTCTGGGGAGCTGTTTTTT
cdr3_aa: CASSVQPISGELFF

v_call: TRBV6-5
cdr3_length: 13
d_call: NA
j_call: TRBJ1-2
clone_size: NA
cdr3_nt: TGTGCCAGCAGTCGGGGGGGGAGCTATGGCTACACCTTC
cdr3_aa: CASSRGGSYGYTF

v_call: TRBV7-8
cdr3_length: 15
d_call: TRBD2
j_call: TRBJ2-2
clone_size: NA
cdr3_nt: TGTGCCAGCAGCTTTGGAGCGGGGTACACCGGGGAGCTGTTTTTT
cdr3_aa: CASSFGAGYTGELFF

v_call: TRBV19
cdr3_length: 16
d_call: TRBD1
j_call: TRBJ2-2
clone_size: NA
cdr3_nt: TGTGCCAGTAGCCAACGCGGGACAGGGGGAACCGGGGAGCTGTTTTTT
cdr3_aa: CASSQRGTGGTGELFF

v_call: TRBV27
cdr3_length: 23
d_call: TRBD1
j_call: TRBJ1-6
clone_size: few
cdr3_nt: TGTGCCAGCAGTCTACCACCCAAAAGTTCCGGGACAGGGTTAAGCTCCTATAATTCACCCCTCCACTTT
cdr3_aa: CASSLPPKSSGTGLSSYNSPLHF

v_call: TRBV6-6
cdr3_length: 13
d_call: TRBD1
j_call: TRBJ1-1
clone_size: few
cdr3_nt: TGTGCCAGCATTCAACAGGGGGTACCTGAAGCTTTCTTT
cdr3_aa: CASIQQGVPEAFF

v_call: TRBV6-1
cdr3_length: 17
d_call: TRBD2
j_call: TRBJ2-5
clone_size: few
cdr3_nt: TGTGCCAGCAGTGAAGAGTGGCTAGCGGGGGTTCAAGAGACCCAGTACTTC
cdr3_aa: CASSEEWLAGVQETQYF

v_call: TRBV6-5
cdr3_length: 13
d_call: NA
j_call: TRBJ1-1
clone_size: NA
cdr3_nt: TGTGCCAGCAGCTATACCTCGAACACTGAAGCTTTCTTT
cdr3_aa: CASSYTSNTEAFF

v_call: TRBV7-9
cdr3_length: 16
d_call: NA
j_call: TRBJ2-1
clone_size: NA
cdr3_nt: TGTGCCAGCAGCTTCCCCCCTAGGAGCTCCTACAATGAGCAGTTCTTC
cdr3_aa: CASSFPPRSSYNEQFF

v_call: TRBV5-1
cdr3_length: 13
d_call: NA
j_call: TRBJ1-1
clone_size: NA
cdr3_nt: TGCGCCAGCAGCTTAAGGGATGTCACTGAAGCTTTCTTT
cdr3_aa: CASSLRDVTEAFF

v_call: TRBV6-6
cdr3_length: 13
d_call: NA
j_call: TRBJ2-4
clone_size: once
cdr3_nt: TGTGCCAGCAGTTACGCGGGGTTCAACATTCAGTACTTC
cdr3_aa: CASSYAGFNIQYF

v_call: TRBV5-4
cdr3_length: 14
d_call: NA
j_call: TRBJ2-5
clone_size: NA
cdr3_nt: TGTGCCAGCAGCTTGGATGACTCCCAAGAGACCCAGTACTTC
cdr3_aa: CASSLDDSQETQYF

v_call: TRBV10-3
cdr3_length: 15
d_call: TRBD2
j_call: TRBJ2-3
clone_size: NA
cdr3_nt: TGTGCCACCCGAAAAAGCGGGGGGGCAACAGATACGCAGTATTTT
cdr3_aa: CATRKSGGATDTQYF

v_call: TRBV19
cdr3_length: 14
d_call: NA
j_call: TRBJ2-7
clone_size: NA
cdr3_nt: TGTGCCAGTAGTATTCTGGGGGCGGCGGACGAGCAGTACTTC
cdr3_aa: CASSILGAADEQYF

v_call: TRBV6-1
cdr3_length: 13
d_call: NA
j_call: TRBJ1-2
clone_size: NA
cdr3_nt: TGTGCCAGCTCCCCGGATACCGCCTATGGCTACACCTTC
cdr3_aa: CASSPDTAYGYTF

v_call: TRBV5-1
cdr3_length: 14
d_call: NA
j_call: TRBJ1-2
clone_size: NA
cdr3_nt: TGCGCCAGCAGCTTGGTGGGGGATTACTATGGCTACACCTTC
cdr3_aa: CASSLVGDYYGYTF

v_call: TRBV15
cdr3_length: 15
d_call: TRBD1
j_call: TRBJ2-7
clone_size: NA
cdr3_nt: TGTGCCACCAGCAATACCGGGACAGGGCTTGGCGAGCAGTACTTC
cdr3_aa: CATSNTGTGLGEQYF

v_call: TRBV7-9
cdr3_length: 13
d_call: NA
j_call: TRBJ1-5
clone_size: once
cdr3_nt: TGTGCCAGCAGCTCCGGCCCCAATCAGCCCCAGCATTTT
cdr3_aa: CASSSGPNQPQHF

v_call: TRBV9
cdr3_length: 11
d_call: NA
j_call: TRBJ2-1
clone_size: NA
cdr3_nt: TGTGCCAGCAGCGTTGCAGGTGAGCAGTTCTTC
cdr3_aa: CASSVAGEQFF

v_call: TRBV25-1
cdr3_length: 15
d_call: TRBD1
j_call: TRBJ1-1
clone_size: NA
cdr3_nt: TGTGCCAGCAGTGTGGGACAGGGTGTGAACACTGAAGCTTTCTTT
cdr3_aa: CASSVGQGVNTEAFF

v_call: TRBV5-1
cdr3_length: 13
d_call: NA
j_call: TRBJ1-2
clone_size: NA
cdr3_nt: TGCGCCAGCAGCCTCGGTATTGGCTATGGCTACACCTTC
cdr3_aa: CASSLGIGYGYTF